This TCR beta chain was captured in a study of post-analysis software for immune sequencing data. This clonotype was seen a handful of times. Its antigen is unidentified. The study, taken as a whole, reports: In patients, TRBV5-6, TRBV5-1 and TRBV20-1 belonged to about five TRBV segments found more frequently than in controls.

CDR3 length equals 17 residues. Germline V gene sequence: CDR1 MNHEY, CDR2 SMNVEV (reference sequence). Trimming cost V 2 bases and J 2 bases; bases outside gene matches: 11. Presence of unique molecular identifiers characterized the TCR beta cDNA libraries. T cells numbering roughly 0.95 to 10 million yielded roughly 0.5 million cDNA molecules. TCRdb independently ran MiXCR on the PCR reads; one entry per CDR3 protein. The sample yields fewer than 600,000 distinct CDR3 sequences, roughly 45% seen once. The sequenced material came from blood. The receptor was isolated from a girl under 18 with multiple sclerosis. V usage is TRBV27 and J usage is TRBJ2-7, with TRBD2 matching over 8 bases. CDR3 nucleotide sequence: TGTGCCAGCAGTTTAAACTCCAATAGCGGGACAACCTACGAGCAGTACTTC. As protein: CASSLNSNSGTTYEQYF.